This T cell receptor beta chain was found in a study of T cell repertoires in aging, cancer and after chemotherapy. Notes on the study in general: In each cancer cohort, median generation probability increased across chemotherapy, suggesting thymic output rebounded.

Amplification of TCR beta used genomic DNA extracted from peripheral blood. This clonotype is large. The antigen remains unidentified. A mixed TRB-A/B primer pool amplified rearranged TRB by multiplex touch-down PCR. TCRdb called the multiplex PCR reads again in MiXCR, with one record for every CDR3 protein. Seen here are approximately 1,900 distinct CDR3 sequences, more than 35% observed once, and the top ten hold around 21%. The CDR3 runs to 15 residues. From germline, CDR1 is MRHNA and CDR2 SNTAGT. Losses at the gene ends were 3 bases for V and 3 bases for J; bases not matched to a gene: 5. This clonotype originated in a human donor with a solid tumor. Sequenced material: blood. The J gene is TRBJ2-3, the V gene TRBV6-4, with 8 bases aligning to TRBD2. The CDR3 DNA reads as TGTGCCAGCAGTGAGTTAGCGGGGAGGACAGATACGCAGTATTTT. Translating it yields CASSELAGRTDTQYF.